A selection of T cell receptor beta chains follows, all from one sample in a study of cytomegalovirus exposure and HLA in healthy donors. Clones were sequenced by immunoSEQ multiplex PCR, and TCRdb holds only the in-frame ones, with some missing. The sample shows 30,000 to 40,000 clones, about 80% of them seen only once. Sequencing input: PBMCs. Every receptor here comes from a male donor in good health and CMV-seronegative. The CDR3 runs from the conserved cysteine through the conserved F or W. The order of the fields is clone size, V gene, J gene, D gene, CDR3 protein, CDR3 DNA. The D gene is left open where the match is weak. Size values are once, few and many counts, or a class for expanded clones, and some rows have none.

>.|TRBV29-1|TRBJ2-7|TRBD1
CSVVTGTFYEQYF
TGCAGCGTTGTGACAGGGACATTCTACGAGCAGTACTTC
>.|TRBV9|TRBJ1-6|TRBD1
CASSEDRGRGSPLHF
TGTGCCAGCAGCGAGGACAGGGGGCGAGGTTCACCCCTCCACTTT
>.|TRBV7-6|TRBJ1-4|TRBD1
CASSIGQGQNEKLFF
TGTGCCAGCAGCATCGGACAGGGACAGAATGAAAAACTGTTTTTT
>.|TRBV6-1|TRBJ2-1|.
CASSELRGSDEQFF
TGTGCCAGCAGTGAATTAAGGGGTAGTGATGAGCAGTTCTTC
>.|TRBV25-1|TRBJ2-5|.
CASSEYGQRKETQYF
TGTGCCAGCAGTGAATATGGACAGAGAAAAGAGACCCAGTACTTC
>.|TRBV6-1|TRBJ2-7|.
CASSEGLPYEQYF
TGTGCCAGCAGTGAAGGACTCCCCTACGAGCAGTACTTC
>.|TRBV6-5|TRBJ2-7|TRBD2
CASSYSKAGGSGEQYF
TGTGCCAGCAGTTACTCGAAAGCGGGAGGATCGGGAGAGCAGTACTTC
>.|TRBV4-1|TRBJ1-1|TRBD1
CASSQEFGTENTEAFF
TGCGCCAGCAGCCAAGAGTTTGGGACAGAGAACACTGAAGCTTTCTTT
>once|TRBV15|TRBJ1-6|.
CATSRNPDSSYNSPLHF
TGTGCCACCAGCAGAAATCCCGACAGCTCCTATAATTCACCCCTCCACTTT
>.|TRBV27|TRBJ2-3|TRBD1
CATRTGPSTDTQYF
TGTGCCACTCGGACAGGGCCCAGCACAGATACGCAGTATTTT
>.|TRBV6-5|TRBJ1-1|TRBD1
CASSLNRGRDTEAFF
TGTGCCAGCAGTTTAAACAGGGGTCGGGACACTGAAGCTTTCTTT
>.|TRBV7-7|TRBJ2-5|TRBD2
CASSLSPSGAQETQYF
TGTGCTAGCAGCTTATCTCCTAGCGGGGCCCAAGAGACCCAGTACTTC
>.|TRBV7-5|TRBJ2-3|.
CARSLDLAGAITDTQYF
TGTGCCAGAAGCCTAGACCTAGCGGGAGCCATTACAGATACGCAGTATTTT
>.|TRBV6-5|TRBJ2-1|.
CASSPVALEEQFF
TGTGCCAGCAGCCCGGTTGCTCTTGAAGAGCAGTTCTTC
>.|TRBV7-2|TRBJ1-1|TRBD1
CASSLVGTAGTVNTEAFF
TGTGCCAGCAGCTTAGTAGGGACAGCCGGGACAGTGAACACTGAAGCTTTCTTT
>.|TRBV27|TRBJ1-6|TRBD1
CASSLGQGNSPLHF
TGTGCCAGCAGTTTGGGACAGGGTAATTCACCCCTCCACTTT
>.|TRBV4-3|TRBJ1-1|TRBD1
CASSQGQGSEAFF
TGCGCCAGCAGCCAGGGACAGGGCTCTGAAGCTTTCTTT
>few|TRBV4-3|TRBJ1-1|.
CASSQESRFTEAFF
TGCGCCAGCAGCCAAGAATCCAGGTTTACTGAAGCTTTCTTT
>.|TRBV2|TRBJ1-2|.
CASSEILGGDGYTF
TGTGCCAGCAGTGAAATATTAGGGGGAGATGGCTACACCTTC
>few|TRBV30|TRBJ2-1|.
CAWTERLSYNEQFF
TGTGCCTGGACGGAGCGCCTCTCCTACAATGAGCAGTTCTTC
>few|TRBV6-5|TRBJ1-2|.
CASSLTATINYGYTF
TGTGCCAGCAGTCTGACAGCTACGATAAACTATGGCTACACCTTC
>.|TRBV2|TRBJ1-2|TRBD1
CASSGGTANYGYTF
TGTGCCAGCAGTGGAGGGACAGCTAACTATGGCTACACCTTC
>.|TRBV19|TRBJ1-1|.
CASSIDRFLNTEAFF
TGTGCCAGTAGTATAGATCGGTTCTTGAACACTGAAGCTTTCTTT
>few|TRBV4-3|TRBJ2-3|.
CASSSTGGGTDTQYF
TGCGCCAGCAGCTCTACCGGCGGGGGCACAGATACGCAGTATTTT
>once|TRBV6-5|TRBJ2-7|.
CASSYSWRAPSYEQYF
TGTGCCAGCAGTTACTCGTGGAGGGCCCCCTCCTACGAGCAGTACTTC
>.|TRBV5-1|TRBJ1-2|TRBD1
CASSLRQGAMHGYTF
TGCGCCAGCAGCCTTCGACAGGGGGCGATGCATGGCTACACCTTC
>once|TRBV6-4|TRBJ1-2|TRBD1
CASSDSETGGVYGYTF
TGTGCCAGCAGTGACTCGGAGACAGGGGGCGTCTATGGCTACACCTTC
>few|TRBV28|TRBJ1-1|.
CASSFSEQMNTEAFF
TGTGCCAGCAGTTTTTCGGAACAGATGAACACTGAAGCTTTCTTT
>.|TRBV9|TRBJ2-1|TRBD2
CASSVGSGTSGINEQFF
TGTGCCAGCAGCGTTGGATCCGGGACTAGCGGGATTAATGAGCAGTTCTTC
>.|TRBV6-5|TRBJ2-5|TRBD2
CASSSTSGGPQETQYF
TGTGCCAGCAGTTCGACTAGCGGGGGGCCCCAAGAGACCCAGTACTTC
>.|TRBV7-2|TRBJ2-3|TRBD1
CASSKLQGLDTQYF
TGTGCCAGCAGCAAACTACAGGGGCTAGATACGCAGTATTTT
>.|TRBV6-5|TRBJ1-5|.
CASRDNNQPQHF
TGTGCCAGCAGGGACAACAATCAGCCCCAGCATTTT
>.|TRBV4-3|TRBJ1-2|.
CASSQDWGANYGYTF
TGCGCCAGCAGCCAAGATTGGGGGGCTAACTATGGCTACACCTTC
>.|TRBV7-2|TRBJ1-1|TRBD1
CASSFRQGADTEAFF
TGTGCCAGCAGCTTTCGCCAGGGGGCTGATACTGAAGCTTTCTTT
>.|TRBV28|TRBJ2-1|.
CASGRRGRYNEQFF
TGTGCCAGCGGCCGAAGAGGGCGCTACAATGAGCAGTTCTTC
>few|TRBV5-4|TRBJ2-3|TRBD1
CASSLQGATDTQYF
TGTGCCAGCAGCCTACAGGGGGCAACAGATACGCAGTATTTT
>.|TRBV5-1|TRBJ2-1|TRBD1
CASRYRTGNNEQFF
TGCGCCAGCAGGTATAGGACAGGGAACAATGAGCAGTTCTTC
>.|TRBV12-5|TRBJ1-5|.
CASGPSSVDQPQHF
TGTGCTAGTGGTCCGTCATCGGTGGATCAGCCCCAGCATTTT
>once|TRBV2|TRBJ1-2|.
CASSRGGGTTF
TGTGCCAGCAGCCGTGGGGGGGGTACAACCTTC
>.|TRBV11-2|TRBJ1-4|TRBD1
CASSSRDRAADRAEKLFF
TGTGCCAGCAGCTCCCGGGACAGGGCGGCAGATAGGGCTGAAAAACTGTTTTTT
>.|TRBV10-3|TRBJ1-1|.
CAAMDTGLNTEAFF
TGTGCCGCCATGGATACAGGGTTGAACACTGAAGCTTTCTTT
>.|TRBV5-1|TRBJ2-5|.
CASSRGRNQETQYF
TGCGCCAGCAGCCGCGGCCGCAACCAAGAGACCCAGTACTTC
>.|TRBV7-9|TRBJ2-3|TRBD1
CASSLERTGRNTQYF
TGTGCCAGCAGCTTAGAAAGGACAGGGAGGAATACGCAGTATTTT
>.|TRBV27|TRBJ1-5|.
CATRRGGNQPQHF
TGTGCCACCAGGCGGGGGGGCAATCAGCCCCAGCATTTT
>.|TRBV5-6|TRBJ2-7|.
CASSFLTLGYEQYF
TGTGCCAGCAGCTTCCTGACACTCGGCTACGAGCAGTACTTC
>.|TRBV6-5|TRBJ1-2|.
CASSSNRAYGYTF
TGTGCCAGCAGTTCGAACAGGGCCTATGGCTACACCTTC
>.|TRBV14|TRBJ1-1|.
CASSYSNFNTEAFF
TGTGCCAGCAGCTACAGCAATTTTAACACTGAAGCTTTCTTT
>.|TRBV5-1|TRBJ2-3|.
CASSLEGFRNTQYF
TGCGCCAGCAGCTTGGAGGGGTTTCGAAATACGCAGTATTTT
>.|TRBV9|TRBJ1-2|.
CASSVGSGGYGYTF
TGTGCCAGCAGCGTAGGATCTGGAGGCTATGGCTACACCTTC
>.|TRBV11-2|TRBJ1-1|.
CASSLGMGSGTEAFF
TGTGCCAGCAGCTTAGGGATGGGTTCGGGCACTGAAGCTTTCTTT
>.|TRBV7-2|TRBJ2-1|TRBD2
CASSLASSGRAKQFF
TGTGCCAGCAGCTTAGCGTCTAGCGGGAGGGCAAAGCAGTTCTTC
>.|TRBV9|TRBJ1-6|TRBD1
CASSVPGQPLHF
TGTGCCAGCAGCGTACCGGGACAGCCCCTCCACTTT
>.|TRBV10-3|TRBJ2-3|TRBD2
CAIRQGLAGRTDTQYF
TGTGCCATCAGACAGGGACTAGCGGGGCGCACAGATACGCAGTATTTT